Listed here are 5 T cell receptor beta chains from one sample, sequenced in a study of type 1 and type 2 diabetes patients. Genomic DNA was the PCR template. A primer set of 30 forward and 13 reverse primers amplified the CDR3. TCRdb re-analysed the multiplex PCR reads in MiXCR, keeping a single row per CDR3 protein. The data show 250,000 to 300,000 distinct CDR3 sequences, roughly 44% seen once. The sequenced material came from peripheral blood mononuclear cells (PBMCs). All receptors derive from a man in his late teens or twenties with type 2 diabetes.

This clonotype showed up just once. This sequence joins TRBV28 and TRBJ2-5; D is unclear. Germline V gene data show CDR1 as MDHEN and CDR2 as SYDVKM. The CDR3 has 15 amino acids. Between the trimmed V and J ends, which lost 3 bases and 5 bases, there was a span of 16 bases. Here the CDR3 reads CASSLSVVVPETQYF. The CDR3 coding sequence is TGTGCCAGCAGTTTGAGTGTGGTAGTACCTGAGACCCAGTACTTC.

The gene calls are TRBV2 and TRBJ2-4; a possible D gene is TRBD2 (5 bases). The V gene's germline CDR1 is SNHLY and CDR2 FYNNEI. The length of the CDR3 is 15 residues. Trimming left V 2 bases short and J 0 bases short, with 8 bases between. CDR3 amino acids: CASSESAGAKNIQYF. For the CDR3, the DNA is TGTGCCAGCAGTGAATCGGCGGGAGCCAAAAACATTCAGTACTTC. The variable domain in full, with the rest retrieved from reference TRBV2 and TRBJ2-4, is EPEVTQTPSHQVTQMGQEVILRCVPISNHLYFYWYRQILGQKVEFLVSFYNNEISEKSEIFDDQFSVERPDGSNFTLKIRSTKLEDSAMYFCASSESAGAKNIQYFGAGTRLSVL.

The V gene is TRBV6-5, the J gene TRBJ1-2; D gene uncertain. The CDR3 contains 12 residues. V gave up 6 bases and J gave up 1 base, with 6 bases separating them. Germline CDR1 reads MNHEY; CDR2 reads SVGAGI. This chain's CDR3 is CASRSSNYGYTF. CDR3 nucleotides: TGTGCCAGCAGATCAAGTAACTATGGCTACACCTTC.

In this sample, this clonotype turned up once. This may come from a read error, since a much larger clone is one base off. This chain connects TRBV12-3 or TRBV12-4 to TRBJ2-5, with D tentatively TRBD1 (6 bases). This CDR3 region has 15 residues. Trimming shortened V by 1 base and J by 0 bases, and 9 bases separated the two germline ends. The CDR3 DNA is TGTGCCAGCAGTTTAGGGACAGAGGACCAAGAGACCCAGTACTTC. Its translation is CASSLGTEDQETQYF.

This clonotype was counted between two and nine times. The chain employs TRBV12-3 or TRBV12-4 and TRBJ2-5; 10 positions match TRBD2. V was pared by 7 bases and J by 3 bases, with 8 bases of the junction left unmatched. The CDR3 runs 15 residues. CDR3 sequence: CASIRAGGAKETQYF. For the CDR3, the DNA is TGTGCCAGCATTCGAGCGGGAGGGGCCAAAGAGACCCAGTACTTC.